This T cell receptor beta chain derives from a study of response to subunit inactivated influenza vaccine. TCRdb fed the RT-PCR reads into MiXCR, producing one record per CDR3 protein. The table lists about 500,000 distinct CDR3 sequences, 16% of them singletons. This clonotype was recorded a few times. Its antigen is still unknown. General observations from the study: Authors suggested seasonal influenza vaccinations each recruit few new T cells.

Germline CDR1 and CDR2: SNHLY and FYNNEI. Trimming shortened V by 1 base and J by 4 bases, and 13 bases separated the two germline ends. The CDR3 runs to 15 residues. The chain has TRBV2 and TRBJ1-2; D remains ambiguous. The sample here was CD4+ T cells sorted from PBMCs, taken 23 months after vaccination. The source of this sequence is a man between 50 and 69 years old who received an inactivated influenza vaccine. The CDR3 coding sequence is TGTGCCAGCAGTGAAGGCTTCTATGTCAGCTATGGCTACACCTTC. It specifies CASSEGFYVSYGYTF.